These 11 T cell receptor beta chains share one sample of origin, sequenced in a study of cytomegalovirus exposure and HLA in healthy donors. A multiplex PCR was run with 60 Vbeta primers and 13 Jbeta primers. The assay was immunoSEQ multiplex PCR, and TCRdb's table has in-frame clones only and misses some. Of about 140,000 clones listed, around 66% are singletons. Source material: PBMCs. Every receptor here comes from a woman aged 60-70 years in good health and CMV-seronegative.

In DNA, the CDR3 is TGCGCCAGCAGCTTCCTGGGACTAGCGGGATGGCAAGAGACCCAGTACTTC. Translated, it gives CASSFLGLAGWQETQYF. This chain links TRBV5-1 with TRBJ2-5; 13 bases are a match to TRBD2. Germline loops: CDR1 SGHRS, CDR2 YFSETQ. V gave up 2 bases and J gave up 2 bases; unmatched junction bases: 6. The length of the CDR3 is 17 residues.

The genes are TRBV5-5 and TRBJ2-3, with D tentatively TRBD2 (6 bases). The CDR3 spans 15 residues. Trimming pared 4 bases from V and 0 bases from J, leaving 12 bases between. Germline V gives CDR1 SGHKS, CDR2 YYEKEE (reference sequence). CDR3 amino acids: CASSTLGGSTDTQYF. DNA for the CDR3: TGTGCCAGCAGCACTTTGGGGGGTAGCACAGATACGCAGTATTTT.

This clone was seen a few times. V and J are TRBV9 and TRBJ2-1, with D hard to call. The CDR3 covers 13 residues. The V and J ends lost 0 bases and 8 bases respectively, with 9 bases between them. Germline V gives CDR1 SGDLS, CDR2 YYNGEE. The CDR3 sequence is CASSVGPGDEQFF. CDR3 bases: TGTGCCAGCAGCGTAGGCCCAGGCGATGAGCAGTTCTTC.

The chain is built from TRBV7-6 and TRBJ2-5; 8 bases are a match to TRBD2. CDR1 and CDR2 from the germline V gene are SGHVS and FNYEAQ. V lost 5 bases to trimming and J lost 5 bases; unmatched junction nucleotides: 10. The CDR3 consists of 15 residues. The CDR3 spells CASSPNTPGGETQYF. CDR3 nucleotide sequence: TGTGCCAGCAGCCCTAACACACCGGGAGGGGAGACCCAGTACTTC.

The chain employs TRBV4-2 and TRBJ1-3; 8 bases fit TRBD1. Trimming cost V 1 base and J 0 bases; bases outside gene matches: 2. The CDR3 is 16 amino acids. CDR1 is LGHNA and CDR2 is YNFKEQ in the germline V gene. The CDR3 loop is CASSQGGQGSGNTIYF. The CDR3 region has the DNA TGTGCCAGCAGCCAAGGCGGACAGGGCTCTGGAAACACCATATATTTT.

This clone was seen just once. The chain recombines TRBV6-1 with TRBJ2-3; 9 bases agree with TRBD1. V dropped 3 bases and J dropped 14; count of bases not matched to a gene: 3. Germline CDR1 reads MNHNS; CDR2 reads SASEGT. The CDR3 covers 11 residues. The CDR3 is CASSERQGGYF. The CDR3 DNA reads as TGTGCCAGCAGTGAGCGACAGGGGGGGTATTTT.

This chain uses TRBV29-1 with TRBJ2-1; possibly TRBD2 for D (6 bases). CDR1 and CDR2 from the germline V gene are SQVTM and ANQGSEA. CDR3 length equals 15 residues. Trimming cost V 3 bases and J 0 bases, with 12 bases left between them. The CDR3 region is CSVEAGPSSYNEQFF. The CDR3 DNA follows: TGCAGCGTTGAGGCGGGGCCGAGCTCCTACAATGAGCAGTTCTTC.

V usage is TRBV19 and J usage is TRBJ2-7, with 7 bases matching TRBD1. CDR3 length equals 14 residues. CDR1 is LNHDA and CDR2 is SQIVND in the germline V gene (reference sequence). V trimming: 7 bases; J trimming: 3 bases; junction bases outside the gene matches: 9. As DNA, the CDR3 is TGTGCCAGTACTACACCGGGACAGAGCTACGAGCAGTACTTC. Its protein product is CASTTPGQSYEQYF.

This clone came up a few times. The chain links TRBV29-1 to TRBJ1-1; D perhaps matches TRBD1 (6 bases). V was cut by 4 bases and J by 4 bases, with 19 bases left in between. Per germline, CDR1 SQVTM and CDR2 ANQGSEA. The CDR3 is made up of 15 amino acids. CDR3 coding DNA: TGCAGCGTTGTATCCCAACAGGGTCGGGGCACTGAAGCTTTCTTT. This sequence encodes CSVVSQQGRGTEAFF.

There are a few counts of this clone. V is TRBV2 and J is TRBJ2-7; D might be TRBD2 (5 bases). The CDR3 extends over 16 amino acids. Germline CDR1 reads SNHLY; CDR2 reads FYNNEI. The V and J ends lost 7 bases and 3 bases respectively, with 22 bases between them. The CDR3 loop is CASTPFSGRLNYEQYF. The CDR3, as DNA: TGTGCCAGCACCCCGTTCAGCGGACGGTTAAACTACGAGCAGTACTTC.

This clone has just a few counts. The chain recombines TRBV7-6 with TRBJ2-2, with TRBD2 matching 9 bases. The J segment lost 5 bases and the V segment lost 1 base, leaving 2 bases of the junction unmatched. CDR1 and CDR2 from the germline V gene are SGHVS and FNYEAQ. The CDR3 is 15 residues long. The CDR3 protein is CASSLGSGRTGELFF. The CDR3 DNA reads as TGTGCCAGCAGCTTAGGTAGCGGGAGAACCGGGGAGCTGTTTTTT.